What follows are 23 T cell receptor beta chains derived from one specimen sequenced in a study of blood T cell repertoires in COVID-19. Clones were read by immunoSEQ multiplex PCR, and TCRdb kept only the in-frame ones, dropping some. The sample lists about 400,000 clones; around nine tenths were seen once. Sequences were obtained from PBMCs or T cells enriched from blood (not recorded which). The receptors originated from a woman in her forties or fifties who had recovered from COVID-19.

The CDR3 nucleotides read TGTGCCAGCAGCATGGGGGACACGGTCTATAATTCACCCCTCCACTTT. Its protein is CASSMGDTVYNSPLHF. This rearrangement joins TRBV5-8 to TRBJ1-6; a possible D gene is TRBD1 (6 bases). This CDR3 contains 16 residues. CDR1 and CDR2 (germline): SGHTS, YDEGEE. V was shortened by 4 bases and J by 3 bases, with 14 bases between the two germline ends.

The V gene is TRBV18, the J gene TRBJ1-1; D might be TRBD1 (5 bases). The CDR3 covers 15 residues. Germline CDR1 KGHSH, CDR2 LQKENI. The V end lost 5 bases, the J end lost 5 bases, and 18 bases lay between the germline ends. The CDR3 reads CASSTSQGLRTEAFF. The CDR3 DNA sequence: TGTGCCAGCTCAACCTCTCAGGGACTGAGGACTGAAGCTTTCTTT.

The V call is TRBV3-1 (or the pseudogene TRBV3-2), the J call TRBJ1-5; D is undetermined. CDR3 length: 14 amino acids. The germline V gene encodes CDR1 LGHDT and CDR2 YNNKEL (reference sequence). V was clipped by 1 base and J by 5 bases, with 9 bases between them. In nucleotides, the CDR3 is TGTGCCAGCAGCCAAGCGGGAGCCTATCAGCCCCAGCATTTT. It encodes CASSQAGAYQPQHF.

The gene calls are TRBV7-9 and TRBJ1-3, with 9 bases that match TRBD1. V trimming: 5 bases; J trimming: 5 bases; junction bases outside the gene matches: 7. The CDR3 has 15 amino acids. Per germline, CDR1 SEHNR and CDR2 FQNEAQ (reference sequence). CDR3 amino acids: CASSTGTGSRNTIYF. The CDR3 DNA is TGTGCCAGCAGCACCGGGACAGGGAGTAGAAACACCATATATTTT.

The chain joins TRBV28 to TRBJ1-4; D is possibly TRBD1 (5 bases). The CDR3 contains 17 residues. Trimming stripped 5 bases from V and 8 bases from J, with 24 bases between. Germline CDR1 MDHEN, CDR2 SYDVKM. For the CDR3, the DNA is TGTGCCAGCAGTCCCTCAGAGATCCGCGGCTGGGGCGAAAAACTGTTTTTT. It translates to CASSPSEIRGWGEKLFF.

The V call is TRBV5-5, the J call TRBJ2-2; possible D gene TRBD1, 5 bases. The germline V gene encodes CDR1 SGHKS and CDR2 YYEKEE (reference sequence). V lost 2 bases to trimming and J lost 3 bases, with 11 bases between them. The CDR3 is 15 amino acids. The CDR3 loop reads CASSFRVGDTGELFF. The DNA for the CDR3 is TGTGCCAGCAGCTTCAGGGTCGGAGACACCGGGGAGCTGTTTTTT.

The chain carries TRBV10-3 and TRBJ2-7; 10 bases match TRBD1. J lost 5 bases, V lost 6 bases, and 7 bases had no gene match. Germline V CDR1 and CDR2: ENHRY, SYGVKD. The CDR3 has 14 residues. CDR3 amino acids: CAIRTGTGDHEQYF. CDR3 coding DNA: TGTGCCATCAGAACCGGGACAGGGGACCACGAGCAGTACTTC.

In this sample, this clone turned up a few times. This rearrangement joins TRBV6-5 to TRBJ2-7, with a tentative D call TRBD1 (6 bases). The V end lost 7 bases, the J end lost 2 bases, and 15 bases lay between the germline ends. The germline CDR1 and CDR2 sequences are MNHEY and SVGAGI. The CDR3 extends over 14 amino acids. The CDR3 bases are TGTGCCAGCACCAGGCAGGGGTTTCCCTACGAGCAGTACTTC. It translates to CASTRQGFPYEQYF.

The chain links TRBV5-5 to TRBJ2-5, with D possibly TRBD1 on 6 matching bases. The V end lost 3 bases, the J end lost 3 bases, and 12 bases lay between the germline ends. CDR3 size: 14 residues. Germline V CDR1 and CDR2: SGHKS, YYEKEE (reference sequence). The CDR3 sequence: CASSYMDREETQYF. The CDR3 bases are TGTGCCAGCAGCTACATGGACAGAGAAGAGACCCAGTACTTC.

The V and J genes are TRBV7-2 and TRBJ1-2, with TRBD1 matching over 7 bases. The CDR3 is 15 amino acids. Germline V lookup: CDR1 SGHTA, CDR2 FQGNSA. V lost 3 bases and J lost 6; bases outside the gene matches: 10. The DNA of the CDR3 is TGTGCCAGCAGCTTGTGGGGCGACAGGGTTGATGGCTACACCTTC. This gives the protein CASSLWGDRVDGYTF.

In the case of this clone: The same CDR3 is also encoded by other DNA sequences in this sample. The chain uses TRBV27 and TRBJ1-2, with 9 nucleotides matching TRBD1. V was pared by 3 bases and J by 6 bases, with 2 bases of the junction left unmatched. The CDR3 sequence is 13 residues long. Germline CDR1 is MNHEY and CDR2 is SMNVEV (reference sequence). CDR3 protein: CASSFRTGDGYTF. In nucleotides, the CDR3 is TGTGCCAGCAGTTTCCGGACAGGGGATGGCTACACCTTC.

V gene TRBV7-9 combines with J gene TRBJ2-7; unclear D gene. The V end lost 5 bases, the J end lost 0 bases, and 14 bases lay between the germline ends. The CDR3 is made up of 15 amino acids. Looked up from germline, CDR1 is SEHNR and CDR2 is FQNEAQ (reference sequence). The CDR3 coding sequence is TGTGCCAGCAGCCGCGGTCGGATGAGCTCCTACGAGCAGTACTTC. This gives the protein CASSRGRMSSYEQYF.

V and J are TRBV6-5 and TRBJ2-4; D unclear. The V gene lost 6 bases and the J gene lost 6 bases, with 15 bases spanning the gap. The CDR3 loop spans 14 amino acids. Germline values: CDR1 MNHEY, CDR2 SVGAGI. CDR3 in amino acids: CASRSKIAGNIQYF. The CDR3 DNA follows: TGTGCCAGCAGAAGTAAAATCGCAGGAAACATTCAGTACTTC.

This chain connects TRBV28 to TRBJ1-2; 8 bases are shared with TRBD1. CDR3 length: 16 amino acids. The germline V gene has CDR1 MDHEN and CDR2 SYDVKM. Trimming removed 4 bases from V and 3 bases from J; junction bases left unmatched: 10. The CDR3 is CASSSPGGGVDYGYTF. CDR3 nucleotide sequence: TGTGCCAGCAGTTCCCCAGGGGGCGGGGTGGACTATGGCTACACCTTC.

V is TRBV6-5 and J is TRBJ2-1, with D possibly being TRBD2 (6 bases). The CDR3 sequence is 14 residues long. Germline lookup yields CDR1 MNHEY and CDR2 SVGAGI. Trimming removed 6 bases from V and 8 bases from J, with 17 bases in between. In DNA form, the CDR3 reads TGTGCCAGCAGAACGGGAGCCTCTCCGTATGAGCAGTTCTTC. Its translation: CASRTGASPYEQFF.

In regard to this clone: The junction does not match germline at one end; this may be a read error. The chain joins TRBV6-1 to TRBJ1-6; D is ambiguous. CDR1 is MNHNS and CDR2 is SASEGT in the germline V gene. The CDR3 is 11 residues long. As DNA, the CDR3 is TGTGCCAGCAGTGAGTTCCTCCAACAGATATTT. Protein sequence: CASSEFLQQIF.

The table lists this clone with a few counts. V usage is TRBV25-1 and J usage is TRBJ1-2, with TRBD1 matching over 9 bases. Germline CDR1 and CDR2: MGHDK and SYGVNS. This CDR3 is 18 amino acids long. The ends lost 1 base at V and 0 bases at J; junction bases unmatched: 9. This CDR3 reads CASSEFGQGLSSNYGYTF. The CDR3 nucleotides read TGTGCCAGCAGTGAATTTGGACAGGGGCTCTCGTCTAACTATGGCTACACCTTC.

The chain has TRBV12-3 or TRBV12-4 and TRBJ1-2, with 10 bases identical to TRBD1. CDR3 length: 13 residues. Germline trimming cut 8 bases from V and 5 bases from J; bases unmatched to any gene: 5. The CDR3 spells CASLAGQGYGYTF. The DNA of the CDR3 is TGTGCCAGCTTAGCGGGACAGGGGTATGGCTACACCTTC.

The chain uses TRBV9 and TRBJ2-2; a weak D match, TRBD2 (7 bases). Germline CDR1 SGDLS, CDR2 YYNGEE. This CDR3 has 17 amino acids. Deletions cut 0 bases from V and 2 bases from J, with 14 bases between. CDR3 bases: TGTGCCAGCAGCGTAGCTACGGGGGGCGCAAACACCGGGGAGCTGTTTTTT. It is translated as CASSVATGGANTGELFF. Using reference TRBV9 and TRBJ2-2 for the parts outside the CDR3, the full variable domain is DSGVTQTPKHLITATGQRVTLRCSPRSGDLSVYWYQQSLDQGLQFLIQYYNGEERAKGNILERFSAQQFPDLHSELNLSSLELGDSALYFCASSVATGGANTGELFFGEGSRLTVL.

The sample holds one count of this clone. The V call is TRBV4-2, the J call TRBJ1-2; D gene uncertain. V lost 4 bases and J 6 bases, leaving 18 bases between the germline ends. The CDR3 loop spans 15 amino acids. CDR1 LGHNA and CDR2 YNFKEQ come from the germline V gene. CDR3 DNA sequence: TGTGCCAGCAGCCCCAGGCTATACGGGAGGGATGGCTACACCTTC. It codes for CASSPRLYGRDGYTF.

CDR3 in amino acids: CASSSTGLTDTQYF. CDR3 sequence (DNA): TGCGCCAGCAGCTCGACAGGGCTGACAGATACGCAGTATTTT. The rearrangement joins TRBV5-1 to TRBJ2-3; 7 nucleotides line up with TRBD1. Germline V gives CDR1 SGHRS, CDR2 YFSETQ. V trimming: 3 bases; J trimming: 3 bases; junction bases outside the gene matches: 4. This CDR3 is 14 amino acids long.

V gene TRBV21-1 combines with J gene TRBJ2-7; the D call in the table, TRBD2, was not verified against the DNA. TRBV21-1 is shown as a pseudogene. The CDR3 loop spans 17 amino acids. DNA for the CDR3: TGTGCCAGCAGCAAAGATCGGCGGGTTAACGACTCCTACGAGCAGTACTTC. It yields the protein CASSKDRRVNDSYEQYF.

This sequence joins TRBV2 and TRBJ1-5; no firm D call. The CDR3 is 14 amino acids. CDR1 is SNHLY and CDR2 is FYNNEI in the germline V gene. V was clipped by 5 bases and J by 6 bases, with 14 bases between them. CDR3 nucleotides: TGTGCCAGCAGTACCGAACGGTTGAGTCAGCCCCAGCATTTT. Its protein is CASSTERLSQPQHF.